These T cell receptor beta chains were read from a single sample in a study of glioma-infiltrating T cells. TCRdb re-called the multiplex PCR reads with MiXCR, one entry per CDR3 protein. The sample has about 4,900 distinct CDR3 sequences, approximately 34% seen once. Sequenced: glioma tissue, nonneoplastic brain tissue, or PBMCs (not recorded which). The receptors were sampled from a human donor with low-grade glioma or glioblastoma, undergoing nonglioma brain surgery, or in good health (not recorded which). CDR3s include the opening cysteine and the closing phenylalanine or tryptophan. D genes are given only for firm matches. Only part of the rows carry a size: once, few, many, or a class if the clone is expanded.

size	D	V	J	length	DNA	CDR3
-	-	TRBV4-1	TRBJ2-7	13	TGCGCCAGCAGCCAAGGGAGAAATGTCGAGCAGTACTTC	CASSQGRNVEQYF
-	-	TRBV27	TRBJ1-1	14	TGTGCCAGCCGTCTGGCTGGTATGAACCCTGCCGCTTTCTTT	CASRLAGMNPAAFF
medium-sized	-	TRBV18	TRBJ2-5	15	TGTGCCAGCTCACCAGCGACGACCTACGGAGAGACCCAGTACTTC	CASSPATTYGETQYF
many	-	TRBV4-1	TRBJ1-4	16	TGCGCCAGCAGCCAAGACAGGGTTTCAACTAATGAAAAACTGTTTTTT	CASSQDRVSTNEKLFF
medium-sized	-	TRBV4-1	TRBJ2-1	15	TGCGCCAGCAGCCTTAGACTTTCGACAGGCCGGGAGCAGTTCTTC	CASSLRLSTGREQFF
medium-sized	-	TRBV19	TRBJ2-3	17	TGTGCCAGTAGCGATAAACCCACACTCGAATTCACAGATACGCAGTATTTT	CASSDKPTLEFTDTQYF
-	-	TRBV4-1	TRBJ1-1	16	TGCGCCAGCAGCCAAGATGTATATACCCTAGGAGGGGAAGCTTTCTTT	CASSQDVYTLGGEAFF
many	-	TRBV5-5	TRBJ2-3	16	TGTGCCAGCAGTTCCGGACCGATGAGGAGCACAGATACGCAGTATTTT	CASSSGPMRSTDTQYF
medium-sized	-	TRBV15	TRBJ1-5	14	TGTGCCACCAGCAGTGGGGGGAATAGTCAGCCCCAGCATTTT	CATSSGGNSQPQHF
medium-sized	-	TRBV4-1	TRBJ2-5	13	TGCGCCAGCAGCCAAGTAAAAGGGGAGACCCAGTACTTC	CASSQVKGETQYF
-	-	TRBV4-1	TRBJ1-1	16	TGCGCCAGCGGCCAAGGGTTAAGGGTGCGTCGGACTGAAGCTTTCTTT	CASGQGLRVRRTEAFF
-	-	TRBV6-2/TRBV6-3	TRBJ1-3	11	TGTGGCAGGGAGTACAGTTACACCATATATTTT	CGREYSYTIYF
many	-	TRBV13	TRBJ1-1	13	TGTGCCAGCAGCTTATTGGGGAACACTGAAGCTTTCTTT	CASSLLGNTEAFF
medium-sized	-	TRBV19	TRBJ1-2	16	TGTGCCAGTAGTATAGATCTGGCCGCGCTAGGGTATGGCTACACCTTC	CASSIDLAALGYGYTF
few	TRBD1	TRBV29-1	TRBJ2-2	14	TGCAGCGCTCGACAGGGGGCTAACACCGGGGAGCTGTTTTTT	CSARQGANTGELFF
medium-sized	-	TRBV14	TRBJ1-3	17	TGTGCCAGCAGCCAAGATCAAGGTTTTAGCTCTGGAAACACCATATATTTT	CASSQDQGFSSGNTIYF
medium-sized	-	TRBV28	TRBJ2-5	15	TGTGCCAGCAGCTCCACCGGGCCCCGCCAAGAGACCCAGTACTTC	CASSSTGPRQETQYF
medium-sized	-	TRBV24-1	TRBJ2-5	13	TGTGCCACTAGCAGAGGTGCCGGGGAGACCCAGTACTTC	CATSRGAGETQYF